Below are 25 T cell receptor beta chains sequenced from a single sample in a study of cytomegalovirus exposure and HLA in healthy donors (TCRdb year 2017). The method was the immunoSEQ multiplex PCR assay. For the multiplex PCR, a mixture combining 60 forward primers for TCR Vbeta segments and 13 reverse primers for TCR Jbeta segments was used. Imported from immuneACCESS, the table was reduced by TCRdb to in-frame sequences with V and J called. These copies leave out some clones; in studies compared against another copy, an unresolved V gene accounts for under half, and the cause of the remainder is not known. The sample table lists 150,000 to 200,000 clones, 82% of them with a count of one. Of the sample, less than 0.65% falls within the top ten clones. Sample: PBMCs. Source of these receptors: a woman aged 50 to 60 in good health and CMV-seronegative.

The chain employs TRBV29-1 and TRBJ1-2, with 10 bases fitting TRBD1. In germline, CDR1 is SQVTM, CDR2 ANQGSEA. The CDR3 sequence is 15 residues long. J lost 6 bases, V lost 6 bases, and 13 bases had no gene match. In nucleotides, the CDR3 is TGCAGCGTCCACCAGTACGACAGGGGGCGGAATGGCTACACCTTC. Its translation is CSVHQYDRGRNGYTF.

The chain links TRBV7-6 to TRBJ2-5, with 7 positions matching TRBD2. J was trimmed by 5 bases and V by 2 bases; bases with no gene match: 17. The germline V gene encodes CDR1 SGHVS and CDR2 FNYEAQ. This CDR3 region has 18 residues. This CDR3 is CASSLIFRRAGPQETQYF. DNA for the CDR3: TGTGCCAGCAGCTTAATCTTCCGTAGAGCGGGACCACAGGAGACCCAGTACTTC.

This clone has a handful of counts. The chain employs TRBV2 and TRBJ2-5; 8 bases align to TRBD2. Trimming took 6 bases from V and 4 from J; bases not matched to a gene: 13. Germline V CDR1 and CDR2: SNHLY, FYNNEI. CDR3 length equals 16 residues. CDR3 in amino acids: CASRDQLGGGSETQYF. As DNA, the CDR3 is TGTGCCAGCAGGGACCAATTGGGCGGGGGGTCAGAGACCCAGTACTTC.

The J gene is TRBJ2-7, the V gene TRBV28; 9 bases align to TRBD1. V was pared by 5 bases and J by 2 bases, with 10 bases of the junction left unmatched. This CDR3 has 16 amino acids. Looked up from germline, CDR1 is MDHEN and CDR2 is SYDVKM. In DNA, the CDR3 is TGTGCCAGCAGTGGGATCGACAGGGGGACAGCCTACGAGCAGTACTTC. Amino acid sequence: CASSGIDRGTAYEQYF.

The chain is built from TRBV5-4 and TRBJ2-3, with TRBD1 matching over 8 bases. The junction had 4 bases not matched to a gene; V was cut back by 4 bases and J by 6 bases. CDR1 is SGHNT, CDR2 YYREEE, per germline (reference sequence). The CDR3 is 13 amino acids. The CDR3 reads CASSETGADTQYF. CDR3 coding DNA: TGTGCCAGCAGCGAGACAGGGGCCGATACGCAGTATTTT.

This rearrangement joins TRBV5-1 to TRBJ1-6; 7 nucleotides match TRBD1. Per the germline V gene, CDR1 is SGHRS and CDR2 is YFSETQ. The CDR3 is made up of 15 amino acids. The V and J ends lost 3 bases and 6 bases, in that order; junction bases with no gene match: 6. In DNA form, the CDR3 reads TGCGCCAGCAGCTCGCCCGGGACAGCTAATTCACCCCTCCACTTT. This gives the protein CASSSPGTANSPLHF.

This clone was seen a few times. The V and J genes are TRBV6-4 and TRBJ2-1; 8 nucleotides match TRBD2. The ends lost 4 bases at V and 5 bases at J; junction bases unmatched: 4. Germline V CDR1 and CDR2: MRHNA, SNTAGT. CDR3 size: 14 residues. CDR3 sequence reads: CASSVAGSNNEQFF. Here the CDR3 DNA reads TGTGCCAGCAGTGTAGCGGGATCTAACAATGAGCAGTTCTTC.

V is TRBV9 and J is TRBJ2-7, with TRBD2 identical over 9 bases. The CDR3 is 17 amino acids. The ends lost 3 bases at V and 0 bases at J; junction bases unmatched: 10. Germline V gene lookup returns CDR1 SGDLS and CDR2 YYNGEE. In DNA form, the CDR3 reads TGTGCCAGCAGCGAGCGACCGGGACTAGCTTCCTCCTACGAGCAGTACTTC. Its protein product is CASSERPGLASSYEQYF. Full variable domain (outside the CDR3, taken from reference TRBV9 and TRBJ2-7): DSGVTQTPKHLITATGQRVTLRCSPRSGDLSVYWYQQSLDQGLQFLIQYYNGEERAKGNILERFSAQQFPDLHSELNLSSLELGDSALYFCASSERPGLASSYEQYFGPGTRLTVT.

The chain recombines TRBV13 with TRBJ2-7; 7 bases align to TRBD2. Trimming removed 5 bases from V and 6 bases from J; junction bases left unmatched: 10. Germline lookup yields CDR1 PRHDT and CDR2 FYEKMQ (reference sequence). This CDR3 comprises 14 residues. The chain's CDR3 is CASSLLAGAGEQYF. CDR3 coding DNA: TGTGCCAGCAGCCTCTTGGCGGGAGCAGGCGAGCAGTACTTC.

The chain employs TRBV4-1 and TRBJ2-3, with 8 bases identical to TRBD2. The CDR3 runs 19 residues. With V trimmed by 0 bases and J by 0 bases, 11 bases remained unmatched. Germline CDR1 MGHRA, CDR2 YSYEKL. CDR3 sequence: CASSQDLESLAGSTDTQYF. CDR3 DNA sequence: TGCGCCAGCAGCCAAGATTTGGAGTCCCTAGCGGGCAGCACAGATACGCAGTATTTT.

The rearrangement uses TRBV18 and TRBJ1-3; the D gene is possibly TRBD1 (6 bases). Germline-derived CDR1 and CDR2 are KGHSH and LQKENI. V lost 4 bases to trimming and J lost 7 bases, with 11 bases between them. This CDR3 contains 13 residues. In DNA, the CDR3 is TGTGCCAGCTCACGGGACACAAGGAACACCATATATTTT. It yields the protein CASSRDTRNTIYF.

This chain uses TRBV9 with TRBJ2-3, with TRBD1 matching 7 bases. The germline gives CDR1 SGDLS, CDR2 YYNGEE. This CDR3 is 15 amino acids long. Trimming cost V 4 bases and J 6 bases; bases outside gene matches: 11. CDR3 loop: CASSPRDRAMDTQYF. CDR3 DNA: TGTGCCAGCAGCCCTCGTGACAGGGCTATGGATACGCAGTATTTT.

The chain couples TRBV28 to TRBJ2-2; D perhaps matches TRBD2 (6 bases). V shed 6 bases and J shed 5 bases, with 7 bases lying between them. Germline-derived CDR1 and CDR2 are MDHEN and SYDVKM. The CDR3 has 12 amino acids. CDR3 sequence (DNA): TGTGCCAGCAGGACTAGTACCGGGGAGCTGTTTTTT. Its translation: CASRTSTGELFF.

The V and J genes are TRBV10-2 and TRBJ2-5, with a possible D match to TRBD2 (5 bases). This CDR3 has 14 residues. The germline CDR1 and CDR2 sequences are WSHSY and SAAADI. V was trimmed by 2 bases and J by 0 bases, leaving 7 bases between them. As DNA, the CDR3 is TGCGCCAGCAGTGAGGACTACGACCAAGAGACCCAGTACTTC. It yields the protein CASSEDYDQETQYF.

V gene TRBV11-2 combines with J gene TRBJ2-4; perhaps TRBD2 as D (6 bases). Germline lookup yields CDR1 SGHAT and CDR2 FQNNGV. Trimming left V 8 bases short and J 5 bases short, with 13 bases between. This CDR3 region has 13 residues. The CDR3 loop reads CASSRGGENIQYF. For the CDR3, the DNA is TGTGCCAGCTCACGAGGAGGGGAAAACATTCAGTACTTC.

The rearrangement links TRBV6-5 to TRBJ2-7; tentatively, D is TRBD1 (6 bases). Trimming stripped 6 bases from V and 1 base from J, with 10 bases between. CDR3 length: 13 amino acids. Germline lookup yields CDR1 MNHEY and CDR2 SVGAGI. The CDR3: CASRDSFSYEQYF. CDR3 nucleotides: TGTGCCAGCAGGGACAGCTTTTCCTACGAGCAGTACTTC.

The chain links TRBV5-1 to TRBJ1-3; D unclear. The V gene's germline CDR1 is SGHRS and CDR2 YFSETQ. The CDR3 is made up of 18 amino acids. V was clipped by 4 bases and J by 0 bases, with 20 bases between them. The CDR3 DNA sequence: TGCGCCAGCAGCCCGCGGAGCATCGTTGCCCTCTCTGGAAACACCATATATTTT. This sequence encodes CASSPRSIVALSGNTIYF.

CDR3 nucleotide sequence: TGTGCCACCAGCAGAGGGATAGTCATTGCTAGAGCGCGATTCTACAATGAGCAGTTCTTC. It specifies CATSRGIVIARARFYNEQFF. V and J are TRBV15 and TRBJ2-1; the D is unclear. Germline assignment: CDR1 LNHNV and CDR2 YYDKDF (reference sequence). The CDR3 has 20 residues. V lost 1 base, J lost 3 bases, and 25 bases lay in between.

As DNA, the CDR3 is TGTGCCAGCAGTGAACCGGGACAAATGAACACTGAAGCTTTCTTT. Its protein product is CASSEPGQMNTEAFF. The gene calls are TRBV6-1 and TRBJ1-1; D may be TRBD1 (6 bases). The CDR3 sequence is 15 residues long. Between the trimmed V and J ends, which lost 2 bases and 0 bases, there was a span of 10 bases. Germline-derived CDR1 and CDR2 are MNHNS and SASEGT.

The chain uses TRBV2 and TRBJ1-5; 8 bases map to TRBD1. The CDR3 is 17 residues long. The germline CDR1 and CDR2 sequences are SNHLY and FYNNEI. After removal of 4 bases from V and 1 base from J, the junction contained 9 bases not matched to a gene. The CDR3 reads CASSAPRQGLSNQPQHF. Here the CDR3 DNA reads TGTGCCAGCAGTGCCCCCCGACAGGGGCTCAGCAATCAGCCCCAGCATTTT.

The chain is built from TRBV15 and TRBJ2-5; 7 bases fit TRBD2. This CDR3 spans 15 amino acids. Germline V gene data show CDR1 as LNHNV and CDR2 as YYDKDF (reference sequence). Trimming cost V 4 bases and J 1 base; bases outside gene matches: 6. CDR3 amino acids: CATSTERDPQETQYF. CDR3 bases: TGTGCCACCAGCACTGAGCGGGACCCCCAAGAGACCCAGTACTTC.

In this sample, this clone turned up a few times. The rearrangement links TRBV12-5 to TRBJ1-1; D gene unclear. V dropped 10 bases and J dropped 0 bases, with 12 bases sitting between them. The germline V gene encodes CDR1 LGHNT and CDR2 FRNRAP. There are 13 residues in the CDR3. CDR3 coding DNA: TGTGCTAATGCGGTCTTGATGAACACTGAAGCTTTCTTT. It is translated as CANAVLMNTEAFF.

V gene TRBV21-1 combines with J gene TRBJ1-2; the tabulated D call, TRBD1, remains unverified against the DNA. TRBV21-1 is reported as a pseudogene. The CDR3 runs 16 residues. The CDR3 DNA follows: TGTGCCAGCAGCAAATTATGTCCGCAGGGGGCCGTTGGCTACACCTTC. This translates into CASSKLCPQGAVGYTF.

The chain links TRBV28 to TRBJ2-3; a weak D match, TRBD2 (5 bases). The germline V and J ends were trimmed by 3 bases and 0 bases, with 16 bases remaining between them. The germline V gene encodes CDR1 MDHEN and CDR2 SYDVKM. The CDR3 is 17 residues long. CDR3 bases: TGTGCCAGCAGTTTCTTAAAACGGGGTACTAGCACAGATACGCAGTATTTT. This encodes CASSFLKRGTSTDTQYF.

J is TRBJ2-1 and V is TRBV10-3; a possible D gene is TRBD2 (6 bases). The CDR3 is 11 amino acids. Trimming cost V 6 bases and J 12 bases, with 12 bases left between them. Germline-derived CDR1 and CDR2 are ENHRY and SYGVKD. CDR3 DNA: TGTGCCATCAGCAAGGAGGGTCGGCAGTTCTTC. It translates to CAISKEGRQFF.